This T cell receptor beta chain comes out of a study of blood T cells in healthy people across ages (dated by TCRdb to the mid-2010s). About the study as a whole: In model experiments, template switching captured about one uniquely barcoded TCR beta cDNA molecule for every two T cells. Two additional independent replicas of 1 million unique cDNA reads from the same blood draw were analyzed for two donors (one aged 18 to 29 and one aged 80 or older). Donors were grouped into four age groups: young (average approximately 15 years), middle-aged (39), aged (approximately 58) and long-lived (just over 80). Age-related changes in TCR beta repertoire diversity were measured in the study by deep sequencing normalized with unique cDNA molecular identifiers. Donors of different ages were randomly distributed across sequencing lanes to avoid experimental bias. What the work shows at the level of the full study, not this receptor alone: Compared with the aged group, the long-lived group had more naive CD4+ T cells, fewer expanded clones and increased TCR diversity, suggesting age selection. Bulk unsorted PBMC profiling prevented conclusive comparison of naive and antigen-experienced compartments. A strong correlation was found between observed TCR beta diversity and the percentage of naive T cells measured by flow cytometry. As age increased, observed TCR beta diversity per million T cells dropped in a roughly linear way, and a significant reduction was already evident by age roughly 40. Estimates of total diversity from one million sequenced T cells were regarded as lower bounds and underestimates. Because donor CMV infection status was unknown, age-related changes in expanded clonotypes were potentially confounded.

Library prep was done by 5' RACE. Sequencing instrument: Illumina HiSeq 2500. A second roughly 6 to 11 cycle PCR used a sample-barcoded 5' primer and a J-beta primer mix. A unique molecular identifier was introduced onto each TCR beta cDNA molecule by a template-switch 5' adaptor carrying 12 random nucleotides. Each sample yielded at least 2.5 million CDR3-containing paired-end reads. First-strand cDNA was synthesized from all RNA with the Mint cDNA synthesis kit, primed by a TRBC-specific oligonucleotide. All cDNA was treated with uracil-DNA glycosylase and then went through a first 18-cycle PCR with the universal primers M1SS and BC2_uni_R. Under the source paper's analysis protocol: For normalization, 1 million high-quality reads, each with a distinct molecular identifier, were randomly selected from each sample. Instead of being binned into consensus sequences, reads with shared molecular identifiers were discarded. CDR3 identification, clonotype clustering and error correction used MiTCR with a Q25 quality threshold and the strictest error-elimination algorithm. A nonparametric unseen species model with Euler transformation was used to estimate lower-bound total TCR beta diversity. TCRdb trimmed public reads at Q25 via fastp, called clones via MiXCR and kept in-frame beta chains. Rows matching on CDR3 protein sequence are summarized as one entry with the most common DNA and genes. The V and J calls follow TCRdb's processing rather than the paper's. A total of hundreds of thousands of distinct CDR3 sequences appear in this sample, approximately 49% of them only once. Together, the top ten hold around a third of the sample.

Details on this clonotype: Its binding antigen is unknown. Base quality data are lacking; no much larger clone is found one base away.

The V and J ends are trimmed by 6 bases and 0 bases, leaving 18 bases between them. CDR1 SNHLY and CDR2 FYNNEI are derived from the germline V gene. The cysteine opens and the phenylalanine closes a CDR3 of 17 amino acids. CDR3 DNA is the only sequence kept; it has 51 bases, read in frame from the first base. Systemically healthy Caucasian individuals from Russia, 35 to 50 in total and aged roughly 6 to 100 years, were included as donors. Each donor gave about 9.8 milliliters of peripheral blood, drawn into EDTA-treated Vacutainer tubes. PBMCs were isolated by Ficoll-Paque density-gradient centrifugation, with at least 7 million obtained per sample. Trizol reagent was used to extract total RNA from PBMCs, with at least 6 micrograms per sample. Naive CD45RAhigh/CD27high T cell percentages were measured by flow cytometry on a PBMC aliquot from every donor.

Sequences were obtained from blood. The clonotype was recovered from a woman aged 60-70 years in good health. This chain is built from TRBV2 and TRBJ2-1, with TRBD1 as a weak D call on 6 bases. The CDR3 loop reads CASSPRHRASSYNEQFF. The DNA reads TGTGCCAGCAGCCCCCGTCACAGGGCCAGCTCCTACAATGAGCAGTTCTTC. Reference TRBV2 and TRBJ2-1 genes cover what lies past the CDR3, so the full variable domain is EPEVTQTPSHQVTQMGQEVILRCVPISNHLYFYWYRQILGQKVEFLVSFYNNEISEKSEIFDDQFSVERPDGSNFTLKIRSTKLEDSAMYFCASSPRHRASSYNEQFFGPGTRLTVL.